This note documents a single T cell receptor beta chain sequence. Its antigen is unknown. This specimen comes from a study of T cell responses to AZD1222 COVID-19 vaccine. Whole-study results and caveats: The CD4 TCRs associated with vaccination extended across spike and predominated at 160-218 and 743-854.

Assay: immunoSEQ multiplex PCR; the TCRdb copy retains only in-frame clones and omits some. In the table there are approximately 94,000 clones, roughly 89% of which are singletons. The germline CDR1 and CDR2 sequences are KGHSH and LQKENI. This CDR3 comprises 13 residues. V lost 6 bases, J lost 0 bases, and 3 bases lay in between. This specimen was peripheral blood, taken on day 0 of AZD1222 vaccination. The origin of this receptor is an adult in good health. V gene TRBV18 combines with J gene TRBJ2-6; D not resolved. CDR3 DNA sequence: TGTGCCAGCTCCGTCTCTGGGGCCAACGTCCTGACTTTC. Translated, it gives CASSVSGANVLTF.